This T cell receptor beta chain comes out of a study of blood T cell repertoires in COVID-19. Study details: Samples taken during acute and convalescent COVID-19 were collected in the United States, Italy and Spain.

The participants were between roughly 18 and 100 years old and came from about two dozen US areas. Assignment of participants to cohorts was predicated upon participant-reported clinical history. Per the original methods: Reference gene primers were amplified, and this amplification served to estimate nucleated cell counts. The repertoire was sequenced with immunoSEQ multiplex PCR; TCRdb's copy has only in-frame clones and lacks some. The V and J calls and clone size come from that table; D and trimming were worked out from the DNA. The table records a few hundred thousand clones, about nine tenths of them present only once. V lost 4 bases, J lost 4 bases, and 6 bases stayed unmatched. CDR1 is SGHRS, CDR2 YFSETQ, per germline. The length of the CDR3 is 14 residues.

The sequence was obtained from a woman aged 55-75 years who had recovered from COVID-19. The gene calls are TRBV5-1 and TRBJ1-2; 8 nucleotides match TRBD1. Sequencing used PBMCs or T cells enriched from blood (not recorded which). CDR3 nucleotides: TGCGCCAGCAGCATGGACAGGGCAGGCTATGGCTACACCTTC. Protein product: CASSMDRAGYGYTF.